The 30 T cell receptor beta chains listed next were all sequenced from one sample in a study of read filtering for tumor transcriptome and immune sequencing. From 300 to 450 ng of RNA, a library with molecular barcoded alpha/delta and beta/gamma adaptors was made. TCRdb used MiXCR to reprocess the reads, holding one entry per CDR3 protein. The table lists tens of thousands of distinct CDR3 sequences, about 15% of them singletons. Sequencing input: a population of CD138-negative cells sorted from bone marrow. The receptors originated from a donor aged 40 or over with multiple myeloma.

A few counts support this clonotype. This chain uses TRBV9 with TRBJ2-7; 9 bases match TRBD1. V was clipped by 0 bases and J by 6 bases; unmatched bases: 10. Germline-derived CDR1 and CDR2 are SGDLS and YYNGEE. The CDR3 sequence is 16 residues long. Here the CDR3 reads CASSVGITGGLGEQYF. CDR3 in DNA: TGTGCCAGCAGCGTAGGCATCACAGGGGGCTTGGGCGAGCAGTACTTC.

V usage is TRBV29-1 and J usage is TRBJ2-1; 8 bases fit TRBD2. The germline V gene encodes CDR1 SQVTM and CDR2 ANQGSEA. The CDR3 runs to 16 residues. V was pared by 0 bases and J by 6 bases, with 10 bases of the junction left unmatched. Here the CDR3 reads CSVEDWGSGRSNEQFF. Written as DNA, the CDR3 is TGCAGCGTTGAAGATTGGGGCAGCGGGAGAAGCAATGAGCAGTTCTTC.

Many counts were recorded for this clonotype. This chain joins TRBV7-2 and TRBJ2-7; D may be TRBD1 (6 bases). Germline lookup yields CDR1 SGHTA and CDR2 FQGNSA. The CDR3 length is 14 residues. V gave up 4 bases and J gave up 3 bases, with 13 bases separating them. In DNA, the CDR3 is TGTGCCAGCAGCTCGAAACAGGGACGCTACGAGCAGTACTTC. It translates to CASSSKQGRYEQYF.

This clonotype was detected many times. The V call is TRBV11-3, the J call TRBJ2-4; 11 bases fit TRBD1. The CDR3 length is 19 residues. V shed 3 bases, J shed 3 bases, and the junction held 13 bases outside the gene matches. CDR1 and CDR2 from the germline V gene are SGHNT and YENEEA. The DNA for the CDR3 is TGTGCCAGCAGCTTTTTCTGGACAGGGGGCGCATCGATCAAAAACATTCAGTACTTC. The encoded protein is CASSFFWTGGASIKNIQYF.

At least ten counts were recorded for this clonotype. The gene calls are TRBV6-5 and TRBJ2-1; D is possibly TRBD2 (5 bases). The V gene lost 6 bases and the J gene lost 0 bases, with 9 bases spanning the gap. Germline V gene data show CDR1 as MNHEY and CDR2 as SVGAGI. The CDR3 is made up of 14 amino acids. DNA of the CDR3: TGTGCCAGCAGGGACGGGGACTCCTACAATGAGCAGTTCTTC. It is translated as CASRDGDSYNEQFF.

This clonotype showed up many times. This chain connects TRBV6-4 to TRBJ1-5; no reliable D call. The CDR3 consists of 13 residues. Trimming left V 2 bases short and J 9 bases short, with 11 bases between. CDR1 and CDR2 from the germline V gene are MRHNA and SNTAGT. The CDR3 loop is CASSDIEGRPQHF. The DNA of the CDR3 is TGTGCCAGCAGTGACATTGAGGGCCGGCCCCAGCATTTT.

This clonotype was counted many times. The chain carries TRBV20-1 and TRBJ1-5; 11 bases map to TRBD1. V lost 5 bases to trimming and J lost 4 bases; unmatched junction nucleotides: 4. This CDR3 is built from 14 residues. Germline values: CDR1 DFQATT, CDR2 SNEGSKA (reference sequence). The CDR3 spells CSAAGTGGNQPQHF. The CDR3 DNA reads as TGCAGTGCTGCCGGGACAGGGGGGAATCAGCCCCAGCATTTT.

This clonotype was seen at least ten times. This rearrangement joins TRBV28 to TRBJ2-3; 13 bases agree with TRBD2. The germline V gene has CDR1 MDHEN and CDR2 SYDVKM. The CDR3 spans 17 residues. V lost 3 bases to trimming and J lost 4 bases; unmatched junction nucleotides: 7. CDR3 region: CASSFPTSGRAPDTQYF. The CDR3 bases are TGTGCCAGCAGTTTCCCAACTAGCGGGAGGGCGCCAGATACGCAGTATTTT.

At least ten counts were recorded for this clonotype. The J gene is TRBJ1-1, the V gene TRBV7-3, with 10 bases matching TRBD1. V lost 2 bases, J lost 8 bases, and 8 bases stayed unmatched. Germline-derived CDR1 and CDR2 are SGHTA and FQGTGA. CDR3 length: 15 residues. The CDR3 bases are TGTGCCAGCAGCTTAGTCGACAGGGGGCTACAGGAAGCTTTCTTT. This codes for CASSLVDRGLQEAFF. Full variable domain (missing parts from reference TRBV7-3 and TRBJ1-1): GAGVSQTPSNKVTEKGKYVELRCDPISGHTALYWYRQSLGQGPEFLIYFQGTGAADDSGLPNDRFFAVRPEGSVSTLKIQRTERGDSAVYLCASSLVDRGLQEAFFGQGTRLTVV.

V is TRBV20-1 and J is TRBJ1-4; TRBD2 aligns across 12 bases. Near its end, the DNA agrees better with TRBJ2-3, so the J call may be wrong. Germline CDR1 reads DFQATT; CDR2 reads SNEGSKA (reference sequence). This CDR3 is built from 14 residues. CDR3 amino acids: CSAPTTSGGRTQYF. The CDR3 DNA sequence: TGCAGTGCTCCGACGACTAGCGGGGGCAGAACGCAGTATTTT.

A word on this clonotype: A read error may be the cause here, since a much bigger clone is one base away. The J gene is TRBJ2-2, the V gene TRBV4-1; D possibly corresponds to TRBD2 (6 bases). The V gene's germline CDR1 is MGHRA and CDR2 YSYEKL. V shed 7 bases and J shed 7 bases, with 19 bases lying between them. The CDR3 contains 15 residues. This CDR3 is CASTLQRVPDGELFF. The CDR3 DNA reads TGCGCCAGCACCCTACAGCGGGTCCCTGACGGGGAGCTGTTTTTT.

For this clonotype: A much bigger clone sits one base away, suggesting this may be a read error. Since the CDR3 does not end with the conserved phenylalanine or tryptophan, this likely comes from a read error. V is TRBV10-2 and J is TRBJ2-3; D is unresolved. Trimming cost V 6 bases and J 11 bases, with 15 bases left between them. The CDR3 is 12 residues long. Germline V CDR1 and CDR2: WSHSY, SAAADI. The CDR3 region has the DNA TGCGCCAGCAGCGTTACAGCAGCTGAGCAGTATTCT. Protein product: CASSVTAAEQYS.

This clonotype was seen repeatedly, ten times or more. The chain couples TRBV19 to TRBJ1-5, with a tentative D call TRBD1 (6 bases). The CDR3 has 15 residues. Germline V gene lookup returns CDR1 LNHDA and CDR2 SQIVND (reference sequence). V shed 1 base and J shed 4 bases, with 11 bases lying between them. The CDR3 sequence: CASSIGSGENQPQHF. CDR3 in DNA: TGTGCCAGTAGTATAGGCTCAGGGGAGAATCAGCCCCAGCATTTT.

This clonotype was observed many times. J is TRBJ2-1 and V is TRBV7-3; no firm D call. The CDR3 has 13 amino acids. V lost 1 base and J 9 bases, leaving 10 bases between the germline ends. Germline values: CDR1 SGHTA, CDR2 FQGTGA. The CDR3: CASSLRVGIEQFF. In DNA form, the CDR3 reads TGTGCCAGCAGCTTAAGAGTGGGGATTGAGCAGTTCTTC. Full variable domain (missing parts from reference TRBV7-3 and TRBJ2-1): GAGVSQTPSNKVTEKGKYVELRCDPISGHTALYWYRQSLGQGPEFLIYFQGTGAADDSGLPNDRFFAVRPEGSVSTLKIQRTERGDSAVYLCASSLRVGIEQFFGPGTRLTVL.

The DNA of the CDR3 is TGTGCCAGCAGCCGAGGTGGGAGAACTGAAGCTTTCTTT. Protein: CASSRGGRTEAFF. This chain links TRBV7-9 with TRBJ1-1; no clear D. Trimming cost V 5 bases and J 5 bases, with 12 bases left between them. Germline V gives CDR1 SEHNR, CDR2 FQNEAQ (reference sequence). The CDR3 has 13 amino acids.

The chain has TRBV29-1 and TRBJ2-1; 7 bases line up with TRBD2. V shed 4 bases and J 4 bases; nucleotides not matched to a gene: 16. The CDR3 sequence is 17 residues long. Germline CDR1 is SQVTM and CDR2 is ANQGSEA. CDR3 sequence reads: CSVVFPGRGAGYNEQFF. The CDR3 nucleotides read TGCAGCGTTGTCTTTCCGGGGAGGGGAGCGGGGTACAATGAGCAGTTCTTC.

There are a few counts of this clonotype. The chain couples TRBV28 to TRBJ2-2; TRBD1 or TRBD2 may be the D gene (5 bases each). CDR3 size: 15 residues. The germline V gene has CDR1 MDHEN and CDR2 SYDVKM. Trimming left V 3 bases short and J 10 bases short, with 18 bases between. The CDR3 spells CASSFNRRYPPELFF. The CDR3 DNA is TGTGCCAGCAGTTTTAACAGGAGGTACCCGCCGGAGCTGTTTTTT.

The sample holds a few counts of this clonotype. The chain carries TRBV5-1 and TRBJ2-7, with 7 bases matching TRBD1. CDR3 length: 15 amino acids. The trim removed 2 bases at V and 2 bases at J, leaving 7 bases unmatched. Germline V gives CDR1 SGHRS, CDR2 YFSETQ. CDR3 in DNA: TGCGCCAGCAGCTTCCCCGGGACAGCGACCTACGAGCAGTACTTC. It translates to CASSFPGTATYEQYF.

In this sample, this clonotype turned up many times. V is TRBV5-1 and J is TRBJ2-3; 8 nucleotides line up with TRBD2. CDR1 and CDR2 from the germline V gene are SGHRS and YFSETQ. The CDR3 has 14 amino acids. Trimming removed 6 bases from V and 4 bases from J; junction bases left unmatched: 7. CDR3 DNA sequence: TGCGCCAGCACTCAACGGGGGGGCGCAGATACGCAGTATTTT. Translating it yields CASTQRGGADTQYF.

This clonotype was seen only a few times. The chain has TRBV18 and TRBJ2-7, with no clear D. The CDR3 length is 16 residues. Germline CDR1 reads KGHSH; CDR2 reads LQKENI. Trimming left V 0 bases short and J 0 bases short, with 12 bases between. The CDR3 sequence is CASSPPSASSSYEQYF. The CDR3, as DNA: TGTGCCAGCTCACCACCTTCAGCATCGAGCTCCTACGAGCAGTACTTC.

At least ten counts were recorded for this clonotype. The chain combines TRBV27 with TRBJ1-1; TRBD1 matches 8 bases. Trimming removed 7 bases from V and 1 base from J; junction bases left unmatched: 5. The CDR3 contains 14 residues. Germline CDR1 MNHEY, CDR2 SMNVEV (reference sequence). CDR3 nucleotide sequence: TGTGCCAGCACTTTGACAGGGGCGAACACTGAAGCTTTCTTT. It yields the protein CASTLTGANTEAFF.

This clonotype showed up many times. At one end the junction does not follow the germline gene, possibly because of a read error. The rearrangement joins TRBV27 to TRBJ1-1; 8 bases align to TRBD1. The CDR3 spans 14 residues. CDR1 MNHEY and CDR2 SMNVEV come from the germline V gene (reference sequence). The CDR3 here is CASSWTGRWTEVFF. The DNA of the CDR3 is TGTGCCAGCAGTTGGACAGGGAGGTGGACTGAAGTTTTCTTT.

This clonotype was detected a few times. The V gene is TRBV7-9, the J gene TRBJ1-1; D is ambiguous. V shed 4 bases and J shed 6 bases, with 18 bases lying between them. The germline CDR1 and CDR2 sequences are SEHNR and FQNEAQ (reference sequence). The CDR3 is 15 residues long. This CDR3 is CASSSSESGGPEAFF. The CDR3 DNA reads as TGTGCCAGCAGCTCCTCAGAATCCGGCGGGCCTGAAGCTTTCTTT.

CDR3 amino acids: CASGAEAFF. As DNA, the CDR3 is TGTGCCTCCGGGGCTGAAGCTTTCTTT. J is TRBJ1-1 and V is TRBV19; the D is unclear. Germline V CDR1 and CDR2: LNHDA, SQIVND (reference sequence). The length of the CDR3 is 9 residues. Trimming removed 11 bases from V and 6 bases from J, with 7 bases in between.

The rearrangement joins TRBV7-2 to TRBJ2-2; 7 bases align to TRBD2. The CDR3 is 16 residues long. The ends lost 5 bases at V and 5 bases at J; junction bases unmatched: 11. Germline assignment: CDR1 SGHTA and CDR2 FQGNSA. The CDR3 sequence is CASSPRLAGGTGELFF. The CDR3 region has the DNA TGTGCCAGCAGCCCTCGACTAGCAGGAGGGACCGGGGAGCTGTTTTTT.

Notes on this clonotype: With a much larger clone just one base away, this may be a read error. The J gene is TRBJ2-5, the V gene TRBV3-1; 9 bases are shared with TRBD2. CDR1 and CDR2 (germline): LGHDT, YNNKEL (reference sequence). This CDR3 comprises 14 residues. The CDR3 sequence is CASSIAGDQGTQYF. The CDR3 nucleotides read TGTGCCAGCTCAATAGCGGGAGACCAAGGGACCCAGTACTTC.

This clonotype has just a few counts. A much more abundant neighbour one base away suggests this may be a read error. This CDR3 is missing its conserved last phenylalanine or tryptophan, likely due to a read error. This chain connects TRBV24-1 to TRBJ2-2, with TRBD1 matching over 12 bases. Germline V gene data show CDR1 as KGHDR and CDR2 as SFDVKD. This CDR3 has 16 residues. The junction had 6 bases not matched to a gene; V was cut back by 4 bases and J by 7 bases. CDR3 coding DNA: TGTGCCACCAGTGACGCCGGGACAGGGGGCCACGGGGAGCTGTTTTGT. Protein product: CATSDAGTGGHGELFC.

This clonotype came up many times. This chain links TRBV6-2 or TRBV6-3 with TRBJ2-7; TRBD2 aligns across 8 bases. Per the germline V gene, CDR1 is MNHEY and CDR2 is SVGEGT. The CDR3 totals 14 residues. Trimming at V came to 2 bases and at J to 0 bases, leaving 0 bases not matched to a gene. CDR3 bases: TGTGCCAGCAGTTACGCGGGGGGCTCCTACGAGCAGTACTTC. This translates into CASSYAGGSYEQYF.

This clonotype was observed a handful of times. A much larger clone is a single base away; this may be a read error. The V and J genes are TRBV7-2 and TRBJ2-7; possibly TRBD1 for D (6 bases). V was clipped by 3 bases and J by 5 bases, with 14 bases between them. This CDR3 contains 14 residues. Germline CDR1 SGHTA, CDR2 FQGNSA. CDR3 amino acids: CASSFRTASNEQYF. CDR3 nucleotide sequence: TGTGCCAGCAGCTTTAGGACAGCATCCAACGAGCAGTACTTC.

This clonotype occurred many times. Here the CDR3 DNA reads TGTGCCACCAGTGATTTGGGACTAGCGGGCAATGAGCAGTTCTTC. It specifies CATSDLGLAGNEQFF. V and J are TRBV24-1 and TRBJ2-1; 11 bases match TRBD2. J lost 6 bases, V lost 0 bases, and 0 bases had no gene match. This CDR3 has 15 residues. Germline CDR1 is KGHDR and CDR2 is SFDVKD.